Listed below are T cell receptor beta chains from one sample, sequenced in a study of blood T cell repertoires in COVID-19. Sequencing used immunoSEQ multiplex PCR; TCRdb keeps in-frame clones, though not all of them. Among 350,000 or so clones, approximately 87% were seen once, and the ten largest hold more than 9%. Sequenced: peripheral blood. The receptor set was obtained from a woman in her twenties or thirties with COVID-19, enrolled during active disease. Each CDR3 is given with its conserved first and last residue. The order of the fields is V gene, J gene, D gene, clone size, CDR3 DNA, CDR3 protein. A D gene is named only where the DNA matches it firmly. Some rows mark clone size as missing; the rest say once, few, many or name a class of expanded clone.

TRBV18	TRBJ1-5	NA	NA	TGTGCCAGCTCACCAGCAGGGGAAGCCCAGCCCCAGCATTTT	CASSPAGEAQPQHF
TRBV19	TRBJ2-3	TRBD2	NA	TGTGCCAGTTCGTTTCGCGGGAGTGGCACAGATACGCAGTATTTT	CASSFRGSGTDTQYF
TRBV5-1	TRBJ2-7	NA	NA	TGCGCCAGCAGCTTGGGGCAGGGGAGCTCCTACGAGCAGTACTTC	CASSLGQGSSYEQYF
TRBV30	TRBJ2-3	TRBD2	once	TGTGCCTGGAGCACGGACCAAACTAGCGGGAGATTCTCAGATACGCAGTATTTT	CAWSTDQTSGRFSDTQYF
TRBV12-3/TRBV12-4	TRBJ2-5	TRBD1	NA	TGTGCCAGCACCCGGACAGGGGAAGAGACCCAGTACTTC	CASTRTGEETQYF
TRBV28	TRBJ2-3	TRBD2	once	TGTGCCAGCAGTTCTCGCCGGGAAGCGGGAGTGAACGATACGCAGTATTTT	CASSSRREAGVNDTQYF
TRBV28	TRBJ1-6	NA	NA	TGTGCCAGCAGTTGGCAGGGTTCTTCACCCCTCCACTTT	CASSWQGSSPLHF
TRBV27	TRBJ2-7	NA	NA	TGTGCCAGCAGTCCTCTTACCCGGGACTCCTACGAGCAGTACTTC	CASSPLTRDSYEQYF
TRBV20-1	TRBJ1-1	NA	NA	TGCAGTGCTAGGGGCTTAACTGAAGCTTTCTTT	CSARGLTEAFF
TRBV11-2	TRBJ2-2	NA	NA	TGTGCCAGCAGCCCGCGGCCGGACACCGGGGAGCTGTTTTTT	CASSPRPDTGELFF
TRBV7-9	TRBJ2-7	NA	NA	TGTGCCAGCAGCTTAGACGGGTCCTACGAGCAGTACTTC	CASSLDGSYEQYF
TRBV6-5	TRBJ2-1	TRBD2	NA	TGTGCCAGCAGTTGGTCTAGCGGGAGCGATGAGCAGTTCTTC	CASSWSSGSDEQFF
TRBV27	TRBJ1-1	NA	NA	TGTGCCAGCAGTCAGCCACGGGCGAGGGCCACTGAAGCTTTCTTT	CASSQPRARATEAFF
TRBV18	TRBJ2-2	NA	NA	TGTGCCAGCTCACCACGAGTCGCCAGGGTGGTGGACACCGGGGAGCTGTTTTTT	CASSPRVARVVDTGELFF
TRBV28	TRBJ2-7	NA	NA	TGTGCCAGCAGCCCGGGGAACTACGAGCAGTACTTC	CASSPGNYEQYF
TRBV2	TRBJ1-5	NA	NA	TGTGCCAGCAGGGGTGCAGGGTTTGATCAGCCCCAGCATTTT	CASRGAGFDQPQHF
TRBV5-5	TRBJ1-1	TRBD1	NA	TGTGCCAGCAGACCCGTACAGGGGGCTGCTTTCTTT	CASRPVQGAAFF